The 27 T cell receptor beta chains below were found in one sample sequenced in a study of a mutant IDH1 vaccine in newly diagnosed glioma. As to time point: baseline, week 1 (first vaccination visit). Treatment defined: pre-vaccination baseline after standard-of-care therapy. This table comes from immunoSEQ multiplex PCR, and its TCRdb copy is limited to in-frame clones, with some not included. Among 50,000 to 75,000 clones listed, 91% were seen once. The sequencing used PBMCs, collected from a glioma patient treated with radiotherapy, temozolomide or both. These receptors originate from a man in his fifties with glioma.

The chain recombines TRBV28 with TRBJ1-2; 9 bases match TRBD1. The CDR3 length is 15 residues. The V gene end was trimmed by 6 bases and the J gene end by 2 bases; junction bases not matched to a gene: 7. The germline gives CDR1 MDHEN, CDR2 SYDVKM. Here the CDR3 reads CASREQGQGNYGYTF. In nucleotides, the CDR3 is TGTGCCAGCAGAGAACAGGGACAGGGCAACTATGGCTACACCTTC.

The chain is built from TRBV6-6 and TRBJ2-7, with a tentative D call TRBD2 (5 bases). In germline, CDR1 is MNHNY, CDR2 SVGAGI (reference sequence). The CDR3 runs 13 residues. V lost 0 bases and J lost 4, with 7 bases in between. In DNA, the CDR3 is TGTGCCAGCAGTTACTCTCGGGATTACGAGCAGTACTTC. It encodes CASSYSRDYEQYF.

The rearrangement uses TRBV27 and TRBJ2-5; TRBD1 is a possible D gene (6 bases). CDR3 length equals 14 residues. V was cut by 5 bases and J by 5 bases, with 15 bases left in between. Germline V gene data show CDR1 as MNHEY and CDR2 as SMNVEV (reference sequence). As DNA, the CDR3 is TGTGCCAGCAGTCCGACAGGATTTTGGGAGACCCAGTACTTC. Protein product: CASSPTGFWETQYF.

The chain joins TRBV6-6 to TRBJ2-5; D remains ambiguous. The CDR3 spans 11 residues. Germline loops: CDR1 MNHNY, CDR2 SVGAGI (reference sequence). V was clipped by 6 bases and J by 5 bases, with 7 bases between them. The CDR3 bases are TGTGCCAGCAGCCACCGGGAGACCCAGTACTTC. Amino acid sequence: CASSHRETQYF.

This chain uses TRBV9 with TRBJ2-4; a possible D gene is TRBD2 (5 bases). Germline V gene sequence: CDR1 SGDLS, CDR2 YYNGEE. This CDR3 has 14 residues. Trimming cost V 2 bases and J 3 bases, with 9 bases left between them. CDR3 sequence: CASSVGVDKNIQYF. The CDR3 region has the DNA TGTGCCAGCAGCGTCGGGGTTGACAAAAACATTCAGTACTTC.

The chain links TRBV30 to TRBJ1-2; D is possibly TRBD1 (5 bases). Trimming took 0 bases from V and 6 from J, leaving 11 bases between them. The germline gives CDR1 GTSNPN, CDR2 SVGIG (reference sequence). This CDR3 has 13 amino acids. The CDR3 protein is CAWSVLTGDGYTF. In DNA form, the CDR3 reads TGTGCCTGGAGTGTACTTACAGGCGATGGCTACACCTTC. Full variable domain (remainder filled in from reference TRBV30 and TRBJ1-2): SQTIHQWPATLVQPVGSPLSLECTVEGTSNPNLYWYRQAAGRGLQLLFYSVGIGQISSEVPQNLSASRPQDRQFILSSKKLLLSDSGFYLCAWSVLTGDGYTFGSGTRLTVV.

This clone was seen just once. This rearrangement joins TRBV14 to TRBJ1-1; the D gene is possibly TRBD1 (6 bases). Per the germline V gene, CDR1 is SGHDN and CDR2 is FVKESK. Trimming pared 6 bases from V and 10 bases from J, leaving 30 bases between. The CDR3 is made up of 17 amino acids. The CDR3 nucleotides are TGTGCCAGCAGTCTCCAAGGTGCTTCTCCCGCAAAAGGGGGAGCTTTCTTT. Translation gives CASSLQGASPAKGGAFF.

V usage is TRBV10-3 and J usage is TRBJ1-3; tentatively, D is TRBD1 (5 bases). The CDR3 has 15 residues. The V end was cut by 2 bases, the J end by 3 bases, with 11 bases between. Germline CDR1 reads ENHRY; CDR2 reads SYGVKD. The CDR3 DNA sequence: TGTGCCATCAGTGAGGGGGCAAGAGTTGGAAACACCATATATTTT. Amino acids: CAISEGARVGNTIYF.

This chain joins TRBV28 and TRBJ1-1; D is undetermined. Trimming shortened V by 6 bases and J by 4 bases, and 15 bases separated the two germline ends. Germline loops: CDR1 MDHEN, CDR2 SYDVKM. The CDR3 extends over 14 amino acids. The CDR3 DNA reads TGTGCCAGCAGCACCCCTAGCGCGCGCACTGAAGCTTTCTTT. This codes for CASSTPSARTEAFF. The variable domain in full, with the rest retrieved from reference TRBV28 and TRBJ1-1, is DVKVTQSSRYLVKRTGEKVFLECVQDMDHENMFWYRQDPGLGLRLIYFSYDVKMKEKGDIPEGYSVSREKKERFSLILESASTNQTSMYLCASSTPSARTEAFFGQGTRLTVV.

This clone was counted only a few times. The chain joins TRBV11-2 to TRBJ1-3; D is ambiguous. Germline lookup yields CDR1 SGHAT and CDR2 FQNNGV. The CDR3 totals 15 residues. V was cut by 4 bases and J by 0 bases, with 10 bases left in between. CDR3 loop: CASSSQTHSGNTIYF. The CDR3 coding sequence is TGTGCCAGCAGCTCGCAGACCCACTCTGGAAACACCATATATTTT.

The CDR3 loop reads CASSARTTWTGTHYGYTF. The CDR3 DNA is TGTGCCAGCAGCGCGAGAACCACTTGGACAGGAACCCACTATGGCTACACCTTC. This chain joins TRBV9 and TRBJ1-2; the match to TRBD1 covers 7 bases. Germline assignment: CDR1 SGDLS and CDR2 YYNGEE. V shed 3 bases and J 3 bases; nucleotides not matched to a gene: 17. The CDR3 spans 18 residues.

This chain links TRBV11-2 with TRBJ2-7; 7 bases align to TRBD1. Germline V gene sequence: CDR1 SGHAT, CDR2 FQNNGV. There are 14 residues in the CDR3. V dropped 5 bases and J dropped 2; count of bases not matched to a gene: 6. The CDR3 is CASSLGTEAYEQYF. Here the CDR3 DNA reads TGTGCCAGCAGCCTTGGGACAGAGGCCTACGAGCAGTACTTC.

The chain combines TRBV5-5 with TRBJ2-2; 15 positions agree with TRBD2. The CDR3 is made up of 18 amino acids. With V trimmed by 5 bases and J by 5 bases, 10 bases remained unmatched. The germline gives CDR1 SGHKS, CDR2 YYEKEE (reference sequence). The CDR3 loop is CASRPPGLAGGQTGELFF. CDR3 DNA: TGTGCCAGCAGGCCACCGGGACTAGCGGGAGGTCAAACCGGGGAGCTGTTTTTT.

This chain links TRBV2 with TRBJ1-5; possible D gene TRBD1, 6 bases. The CDR3 contains 12 residues. The ends were cut back, 2 bases at V and 9 bases at J, with 8 bases in the middle. Germline V gene data show CDR1 as SNHLY and CDR2 as FYNNEI. Written as DNA, the CDR3 is TGTGCCAGCAGTGAAACAGGGTGGCCCCAGCATTTT. It yields the protein CASSETGWPQHF.

The J gene is TRBJ2-1, the V gene TRBV6-6; D is tentatively TRBD1 or TRBD2 (5 bases each). The CDR3 consists of 14 residues. V was pared by 7 bases and J by 8 bases, with 18 bases between. The germline V gene has CDR1 MNHNY and CDR2 SVGAGI (reference sequence). CDR3 bases: TGTGCCAGCACCGTAACCGGGACCAACCATGAGCAGTTCTTC. Translated: CASTVTGTNHEQFF.

The gene calls are TRBV4-3 and TRBJ2-7, with 9 positions matching TRBD1. Germline CDR1 and CDR2: LGHNA and YSLEER. The CDR3 totals 18 residues. J was trimmed by 5 bases and V by 4 bases; bases with no gene match: 18. CDR3 in DNA: TGCGCCAGCAGCCCCCATGATGGGACAGGGACGAACCAGAACGAGCAGTACTTC. Its protein is CASSPHDGTGTNQNEQYF.

This chain links TRBV4-2 with TRBJ2-7, with a possible D match to TRBD1 (6 bases). The length of the CDR3 is 13 residues. Germline CDR1 reads LGHNA; CDR2 reads YNFKEQ. The V and J ends lost 2 bases and 2 bases respectively, with 7 bases between them. The CDR3 nucleotides are TGTGCCAGCAGCCAAACAGGGACCTACGAGCAGTACTTC. Translating gives CASSQTGTYEQYF.

The V call is TRBV28, the J call TRBJ1-2, with 7 bases matching TRBD1. The V and J ends lost 8 bases and 6 bases, in that order; junction bases with no gene match: 6. The CDR3 loop spans 12 amino acids. The germline V gene has CDR1 MDHEN and CDR2 SYDVKM. The CDR3 is CASEDRPDGYTF. DNA for the CDR3: TGTGCCAGCGAGGACAGGCCCGATGGCTACACCTTC.

The chain carries TRBV9 and TRBJ1-1; 8 bases are shared with TRBD1. From germline, CDR1 is SGDLS and CDR2 YYNGEE. Losses at the gene ends were 0 bases for V and 4 bases for J; bases not matched to a gene: 2. There are 14 residues in the CDR3. The CDR3 loop reads CASSVDTGGTEAFF. The CDR3 DNA is TGTGCCAGCAGCGTAGACACAGGGGGCACTGAAGCTTTCTTT.

This clone has more than one count but fewer than ten. Germline and junction disagree at one end, which may indicate a read error. This sequence joins TRBV20-1 and TRBJ1-2, with 7 bases identical to TRBD1. The CDR3 consists of 11 residues. Germline assignment: CDR1 DFQATT and CDR2 SNEGSKA (reference sequence). The CDR3 DNA is TGCAGTGCTACCCGCGACAGGGTGGGAATCTTC. Translated: CSATRDRVGIF.

This clone showed up just a few times. The chain is built from TRBV25-1 and TRBJ1-5; 9 nucleotides line up with TRBD1. Germline V gene data show CDR1 as MGHDK and CDR2 as SYGVNS. Trimming took 3 bases from V and 6 from J; bases not matched to a gene: 6. This CDR3 is 15 amino acids long. In nucleotides, the CDR3 is TGTGCCAGCAGTGACTTGGACAGGGGAAGTCAGCCCCAGCATTTT. Its protein is CASSDLDRGSQPQHF.

The chain has TRBV2 and TRBJ2-1, with 8 positions matching TRBD1. The CDR3 length is 15 residues. The V gene end was trimmed by 5 bases and the J gene end by 4 bases; junction bases not matched to a gene: 7. Germline CDR1 reads SNHLY; CDR2 reads FYNNEI. The CDR3 sequence: CASSPGQGLYNEQFF. CDR3 sequence (DNA): TGTGCCAGCAGTCCTGGACAGGGCTTATACAATGAGCAGTTCTTC. The full variable domain, with the rest looked up from reference TRBV2 and TRBJ2-1, is EPEVTQTPSHQVTQMGQEVILRCVPISNHLYFYWYRQILGQKVEFLVSFYNNEISEKSEIFDDQFSVERPDGSNFTLKIRSTKLEDSAMYFCASSPGQGLYNEQFFGPGTRLTVL.

This chain uses TRBV20-1 with TRBJ1-3; no firm D call. Looked up from germline, CDR1 is DFQATT and CDR2 is SNEGSKA (reference sequence). The CDR3 runs 8 residues. The DNA of the CDR3 is TGCCCAGGAAACACCATATATTTT. This sequence encodes CPGNTIYF.

The gene calls are TRBV30 and TRBJ1-2; 7 nucleotides agree with TRBD1. The V gene's germline CDR1 is GTSNPN and CDR2 SVGIG (reference sequence). The CDR3 sequence is 14 residues long. V lost 1 base to trimming and J lost 8 bases; unmatched junction nucleotides: 10. The CDR3 spells CAWSADTGAQGYTF. CDR3 DNA: TGTGCCTGGAGTGCCGATACAGGGGCGCAAGGCTACACCTTC.

The chain combines TRBV5-5 with TRBJ2-5, with D perhaps TRBD1 (6 bases). Germline-derived CDR1 and CDR2 are SGHKS and YYEKEE (reference sequence). The V end lost 3 bases, the J end lost 5 bases, and 17 bases lay between the germline ends. The CDR3 extends over 15 amino acids. Here the CDR3 DNA reads TGTGCCAGCAGCTCCAGCCGGGTGAGGGGGGAGACCCAGTACTTC. Its protein is CASSSSRVRGETQYF.

The J gene is TRBJ1-3, the V gene TRBV7-8, with D unclear. The CDR3 runs to 14 residues. Germline values: CDR1 SGHVS, CDR2 FQNEAQ. V was clipped by 2 bases and J by 6 bases, with 11 bases between them. CDR3 in DNA: TGTGCCAGCAGCTTAAGACCGAGGGAAAACACCATATATTTT. The encoded protein is CASSLRPRENTIYF.

The V gene is TRBV19, the J gene TRBJ2-7; possible D gene TRBD1, 5 bases. The CDR3 length is 16 residues. Per germline, CDR1 LNHDA and CDR2 SQIVND (reference sequence). The V gene lost 3 bases and the J gene lost 6 bases, with 21 bases spanning the gap. CDR3 DNA: TGTGCCAGTAGTATTTTCGACACCTCAAGGGGCGGCGAGCAGTACTTC. Translation gives CASSIFDTSRGGEQYF.